One and the same sample provided the 13 T cell receptor beta chains below, sequenced in a study of T-cell reconstitution after alpha-beta-depleted transplantation in children. A library of TCRbeta sequences, prepared with unique molecular identifiers, was generated. TCRdb fed the PCR reads into MiXCR, producing one record per CDR3 protein. The profile shows under 35,000 distinct CDR3 sequences, around 6.3% of them singletons. The specimen comprised PBMCs, mostly from graft donor cells, sampled 180 days after TCRalphabeta/CD19-depleted stem cell transplant. These receptor sequences come from a male patient aged 10 to 17 who had a stem cell transplant for acute myeloid leukemia, so the T cells may come from the graft donor.

This clonotype was recorded many times. This chain links TRBV7-6 with TRBJ2-2; D not resolved. The CDR3 is 16 amino acids. Germline CDR1 and CDR2: SGHVS and FNYEAQ. Trimming stripped 1 base from V and 0 bases from J, with 9 bases between. CDR3 residues: CASSLELAANTGELFF. Here the CDR3 DNA reads TGTGCCAGCAGCTTAGAATTAGCAGCGAACACCGGGGAGCTGTTTTTT.

This clonotype was detected ten times or more. The chain recombines TRBV10-3 with TRBJ2-3; no clear D. Germline values: CDR1 ENHRY, CDR2 SYGVKD. This CDR3 region has 13 residues. V gave up 2 bases and J gave up 4 bases, with 7 bases separating them. CDR3 loop: CAISEASADTQYF. CDR3 DNA: TGTGCCATCAGTGAGGCCTCGGCAGATACGCAGTATTTT.

This clonotype was counted ten times or more. V and J are TRBV28 and TRBJ2-7; D is possibly TRBD1 or TRBD2 (5 bases each). The CDR3 covers 16 residues. Trimming shortened V by 1 base and J by 0 bases, and 13 bases separated the two germline ends. CDR1 is MDHEN, CDR2 SYDVKM, per germline. The CDR3 reads CASSLLCKGTSYEQYV. In nucleotides, the CDR3 is TGTGCCAGCAGTTTATTATGTAAGGGGACCTCCTACGAGCAGTACGTC.

This clonotype has at least ten counts. The J gene is TRBJ2-7, the V gene TRBV10-3; 8 bases align to TRBD1. J gave up 3 bases and V 10 bases, and 5 bases lay outside the gene matches. Looked up from germline, CDR1 is ENHRY and CDR2 is SYGVKD. The CDR3 consists of 12 residues. The CDR3 coding sequence is TGTGCCACCACGACAGGGGACTACGAGCAGTACTTC. This gives the protein CATTTGDYEQYF.

This clonotype was observed many times. This sequence joins TRBV20-1 and TRBJ1-1; D is undetermined. There are 14 residues in the CDR3. The V and J ends lost 4 bases and 0 bases respectively, with 12 bases between them. The germline V gene encodes CDR1 DFQATT and CDR2 SNEGSKA (reference sequence). The CDR3 sequence is CSATGSPMNTEAFF. In DNA form, the CDR3 reads TGCAGTGCTACGGGCAGCCCGATGAACACTGAAGCTTTCTTT.

This clonotype was detected ten times or more. The chain has TRBV19 and TRBJ2-6; D gene ambiguous. The CDR3 sequence is 13 residues long. Germline assignment: CDR1 LNHDA and CDR2 SQIVND (reference sequence). V was clipped by 7 bases and J by 0 bases, with 4 bases between them. The CDR3: CASTPSGANVLTF. DNA for the CDR3: TGTGCCAGTACCCCCTCTGGGGCCAACGTCCTGACTTTC.

The table lists this clonotype with many counts. V usage is TRBV20-1 and J usage is TRBJ1-2, with 7 nucleotides matching TRBD1. J gave up 6 bases and V 2 bases, and 15 bases lay outside the gene matches. Germline V gene lookup returns CDR1 DFQATT and CDR2 SNEGSKA (reference sequence). The CDR3 totals 16 residues. The CDR3 DNA is TGCAGTGCTAGACCCCCTCAGGGGGGGCAGGGGAATGGCTACACCTTC. Its translation: CSARPPQGGQGNGYTF.

This clonotype was counted many times. This chain uses TRBV28 with TRBJ1-1; D possibly corresponds to TRBD1 (6 bases). The germline gives CDR1 MDHEN, CDR2 SYDVKM. Trimming took off 4 bases at V and 4 bases at J, with 16 bases between the two ends. This CDR3 comprises 15 residues. The CDR3 DNA reads TGTGCCAGCAGTTGGGGGGGGCTGAGTGTCACTGAAGCTTTCTTT. Its translation is CASSWGGLSVTEAFF.

This clonotype was detected many times. The chain carries TRBV29-1 and TRBJ2-7, with 11 bases identical to TRBD1. The CDR3 runs to 14 residues. Unmatched junction bases numbered 5, after V lost 5 bases and J lost 2 bases. Germline values: CDR1 SQVTM, CDR2 ANQGSEA. The CDR3 loop is CSVRMGQGAYEQYF. The CDR3 coding sequence is TGCAGCGTTCGGATGGGACAGGGGGCCTACGAGCAGTACTTC.

By share, this clonotype ranks as medium-sized (0.01 to 0.1%). The genes are TRBV5-1 and TRBJ2-1; D unclear. CDR3 length: 11 residues. The ends were cut back, 1 base at V and 12 bases at J, with 8 bases in the middle. The V gene's germline CDR1 is SGHRS and CDR2 YFSETQ. The DNA of the CDR3 is TGCGCCAGCAGCTTGATTGGTCCGCAGTTCTTC. This encodes CASSLIGPQFF.

This clonotype is labeled as medium-sized. This chain links TRBV6-2 or TRBV6-3 with TRBJ2-7; D perhaps matches TRBD2 (6 bases). Per germline, CDR1 MNHEY and CDR2 SVGEGT. The CDR3 is 13 amino acids. Deletions cut 7 bases from V and 3 bases from J, with 13 bases between. The CDR3 loop reads CASINSGDYEQYF. CDR3 bases: TGTGCCAGCATCAATAGCGGAGACTACGAGCAGTACTTC.

This clonotype was recorded at least ten times. The chain joins TRBV20-1 to TRBJ2-7; a weak D match, TRBD2 (6 bases). Trimming stripped 5 bases from V and 5 bases from J, with 10 bases between. Germline V gene lookup returns CDR1 DFQATT and CDR2 SNEGSKA (reference sequence). This CDR3 is 11 amino acids long. CDR3 coding DNA: TGCAGTGCTTACGGGACTCACGAGCAGTACTTC. This translates into CSAYGTHEQYF.

There are many counts of this clonotype. V and J are TRBV29-1 and TRBJ2-7; TRBD1 matches at 12 bases. From germline, CDR1 is SQVTM and CDR2 ANQGSEA. The J segment lost 3 bases and the V segment lost 6 bases, leaving 3 bases of the junction unmatched. The CDR3 consists of 13 residues. CDR3 region: CSVGTGGYYEQYV. The CDR3 DNA reads as TGCAGCGTCGGGACAGGGGGCTACTACGAGCAGTACGTC.